Below, 7 T cell receptor beta chains from the same sample are listed, as sequenced in a study of radiation and T cells in renal cell carcinoma. Time point denoted: baseline pretreatment blood. Treatment defined: 15 Gy SBRT to primary tumor, nephrectomy 4 weeks later. Sequencing used immunoSEQ multiplex PCR; TCRdb keeps in-frame clones, though not all of them. The sample has 90,000 to 95,000 clones, 65% to 85% seen once. This sample comprised blood, obtained from a patient whose treatment included radiotherapy and nephrectomy. All receptors come from a man aged 55 to 69 with renal cell carcinoma.

CDR3 bases: TGTGCCAGCGACGACAGGGGTGTATCTGAAGCTTTCTTT. It yields the protein CASDDRGVSEAFF. V usage is TRBV28 and J usage is TRBJ1-1; 8 positions agree with TRBD1. The CDR3 consists of 13 residues. V dropped 8 bases and J dropped 6; count of bases not matched to a gene: 8. CDR1 and CDR2 from the germline V gene are MDHEN and SYDVKM.

This chain joins TRBV28 and TRBJ1-4, with D unclear. CDR1 MDHEN and CDR2 SYDVKM come from the germline V gene. This CDR3 contains 16 residues. V lost 5 bases, J lost 5 bases, and 18 bases lay in between. CDR3 protein: CASSLPAGHWNEKLFF. For the CDR3, the DNA is TGTGCCAGCAGTCTTCCCGCAGGTCACTGGAATGAAAAACTGTTTTTT.

The V call is TRBV15, the J call TRBJ2-2; 7 nucleotides match TRBD1. Germline assignment: CDR1 LNHNV and CDR2 YYDKDF (reference sequence). Trimming cost V 3 bases and J 2 bases; bases outside gene matches: 15. The CDR3 has 19 amino acids. The CDR3 region has the DNA TGTGCCACCAGCAGGGACCTACCCGCCGGGACAGCAAACACCGGGGAGCTGTTTTTT. Translating gives CATSRDLPAGTANTGELFF.

The V gene is TRBV7-8, the J gene TRBJ2-2; possible D gene TRBD2, 6 bases. Looked up from germline, CDR1 is SGHVS and CDR2 is FQNEAQ. V lost 5 bases, J lost 5 bases, and 21 bases lay in between. This CDR3 comprises 17 residues. Here the CDR3 reads CASSPAGLGLITGELFF. CDR3 nucleotides: TGTGCCAGCAGCCCCGCGGGATTGGGATTGATAACCGGGGAGCTGTTTTTT.

V usage is TRBV19 and J usage is TRBJ2-7; D gene uncertain. This CDR3 is 16 amino acids long. Germline CDR1 is LNHDA and CDR2 is SQIVND (reference sequence). V was pared by 5 bases and J by 0 bases, with 17 bases between. The CDR3 bases are TGTGCCAGTAGTCTTTGCAGGTACCCAGCCTCCTACGAGCAGTACTTC. Its protein is CASSLCRYPASYEQYF.

The chain joins TRBV5-3 to TRBJ1-5; 10 nucleotides agree with TRBD1. TRBV5-3 is labeled an ORF, and its function is uncertain. CDR3 length equals 17 residues. V was pared by 4 bases and J by 2 bases, with 9 bases of the junction left unmatched. Here the CDR3 reads CARSQPGQGCCNQPQHF. Written as DNA, the CDR3 is TGTGCCAGAAGCCAACCGGGACAGGGGTGCTGCAATCAGCCCCAGCATTTT.

The chain employs TRBV18 and TRBJ2-7; 8 nucleotides match TRBD2. Germline-derived CDR1 and CDR2 are KGHSH and LQKENI. The CDR3 runs 14 residues. The J segment lost 2 bases and the V segment lost 4 bases, leaving 4 bases of the junction unmatched. The DNA of the CDR3 is TGTGCCAGCTCACTACTAGCGGCCGCCTACGAGCAGTACTTC. The encoded protein is CASSLLAAAYEQYF.